Following are 5 T cell receptor beta chains from one sample sequenced in a study of cytomegalovirus exposure and HLA in healthy donors. The PCR employed 60 Vbeta primers together with 13 Jbeta primers. TCRdb keeps only in-frame clones here, not all; method: immunoSEQ multiplex PCR. Of more than 200,000 clones in the sample, over 60% were seen once. The sample was PBMCs. The receptors come from a male donor in good health and CMV-seronegative.

The CDR3: CATSRGAGGTRSYTF. The CDR3, as DNA: TGTGCCACCAGCAGAGGAGCCGGGGGGACGAGAAGCTACACCTTC. This chain joins TRBV15 and TRBJ1-2, with D perhaps matching TRBD1 (5 bases). Germline V gene data show CDR1 as LNHNV and CDR2 as YYDKDF (reference sequence). Deletions cut 1 base from V and 9 bases from J, with 18 bases between. This CDR3 contains 15 residues.

This clone occurred a few times. The rearrangement joins TRBV2 to TRBJ1-1; 8 bases are a match to TRBD1. CDR3 length: 15 amino acids. Trimming removed 5 bases from V and 0 bases from J; junction bases left unmatched: 5. Looked up from germline, CDR1 is SNHLY and CDR2 is FYNNEI. CDR3 amino acids: CASSKDRAMNTEAFF. The CDR3, as DNA: TGTGCCAGCAGTAAGGACAGGGCCATGAACACTGAAGCTTTCTTT.

This rearrangement joins TRBV5-4 to TRBJ2-5; D is perhaps TRBD1 (6 bases). V gave up 4 bases and J gave up 5 bases, with 15 bases separating them. This CDR3 has 14 residues. Germline-derived CDR1 and CDR2 are SGHNT and YYREEE (reference sequence). CDR3 region: CASSPWGQGETQYF. The CDR3 DNA follows: TGTGCCAGCAGCCCGTGGGGACAAGGGGAGACCCAGTACTTC.

The rearrangement links TRBV28 to TRBJ2-6; 9 nucleotides align to TRBD1. The junction had 8 bases not matched to a gene; V was cut back by 2 bases and J by 3 bases. In germline, CDR1 is MDHEN, CDR2 SYDVKM. The CDR3 has 18 residues. The CDR3 DNA reads as TGTGCCAGCAGTTTAAGGTGGGGACAGGGATATGGGGCCAACGTCCTGACTTTC. This sequence encodes CASSLRWGQGYGANVLTF.

This clone occurred once. The chain links TRBV7-9 to TRBJ2-5; D may be TRBD2 (6 bases). The CDR3 has 14 amino acids. Germline V gives CDR1 SEHNR, CDR2 FQNEAQ (reference sequence). Trimming cost V 4 bases and J 4 bases, with 13 bases left between them. CDR3 DNA sequence: TGTGCCAGCAGCTCTCCGGGAGATCGAGAGACCCAGTACTTC. It codes for CASSSPGDRETQYF.